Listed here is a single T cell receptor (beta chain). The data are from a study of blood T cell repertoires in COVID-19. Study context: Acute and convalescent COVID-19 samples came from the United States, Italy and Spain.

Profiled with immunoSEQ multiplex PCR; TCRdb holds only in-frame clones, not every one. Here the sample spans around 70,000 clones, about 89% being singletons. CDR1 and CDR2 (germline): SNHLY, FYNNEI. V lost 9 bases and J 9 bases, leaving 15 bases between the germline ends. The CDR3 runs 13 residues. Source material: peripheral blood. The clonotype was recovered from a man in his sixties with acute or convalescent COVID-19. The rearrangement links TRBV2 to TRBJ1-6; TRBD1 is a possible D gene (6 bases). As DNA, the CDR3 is TGTGCCAGTGAAGGGGGGGCGCGTTCACCCCTCCACTTT. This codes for CASEGGARSPLHF.